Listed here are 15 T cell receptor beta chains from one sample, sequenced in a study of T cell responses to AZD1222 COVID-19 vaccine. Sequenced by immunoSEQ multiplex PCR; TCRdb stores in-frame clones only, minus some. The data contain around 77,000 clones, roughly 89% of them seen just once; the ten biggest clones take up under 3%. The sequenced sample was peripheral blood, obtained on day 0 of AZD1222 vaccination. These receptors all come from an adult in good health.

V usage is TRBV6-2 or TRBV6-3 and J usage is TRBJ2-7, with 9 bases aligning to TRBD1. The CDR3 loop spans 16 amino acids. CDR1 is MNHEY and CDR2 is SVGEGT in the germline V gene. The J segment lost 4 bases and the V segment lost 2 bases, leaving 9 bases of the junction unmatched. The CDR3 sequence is CASSYPRDRAVYEQYF. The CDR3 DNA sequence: TGTGCCAGCAGTTACCCCCGGGACAGGGCGGTGTACGAGCAGTACTTC.

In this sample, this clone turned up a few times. The CDR3 DNA follows: TGCGCCAGCAGCCCTCCCAGCGCGCACCAAGCTTTCTTT. Encoded protein: CASSPPSAHQAFF. The rearrangement joins TRBV5-1 to TRBJ1-1, with unresolved D. The CDR3 consists of 13 residues. Germline V lookup: CDR1 SGHRS, CDR2 YFSETQ. V shed 4 bases and J shed 9 bases, with 16 bases lying between them.

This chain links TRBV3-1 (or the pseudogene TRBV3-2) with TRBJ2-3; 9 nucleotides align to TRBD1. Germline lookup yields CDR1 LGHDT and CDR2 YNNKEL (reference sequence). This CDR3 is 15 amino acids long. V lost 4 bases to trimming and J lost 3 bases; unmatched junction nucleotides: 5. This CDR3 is CASSRTGAVTDTQYF. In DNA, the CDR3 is TGTGCCAGCAGCCGGACAGGGGCTGTAACAGATACGCAGTATTTT.

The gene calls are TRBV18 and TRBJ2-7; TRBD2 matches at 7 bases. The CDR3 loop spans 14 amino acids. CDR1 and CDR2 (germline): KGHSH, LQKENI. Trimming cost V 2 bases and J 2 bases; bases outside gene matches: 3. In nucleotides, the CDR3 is TGTGCCAGCTCACCAAATGCGGGGGCCTACGAGCAGTACTTC. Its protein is CASSPNAGAYEQYF.

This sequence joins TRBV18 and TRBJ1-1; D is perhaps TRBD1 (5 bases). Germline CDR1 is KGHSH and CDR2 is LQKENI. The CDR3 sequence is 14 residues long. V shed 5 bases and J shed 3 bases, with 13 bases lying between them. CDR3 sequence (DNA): TGTGCCAGCTCAGCAGAGGGGCTATACACTGAAGCTTTCTTT. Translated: CASSAEGLYTEAFF.

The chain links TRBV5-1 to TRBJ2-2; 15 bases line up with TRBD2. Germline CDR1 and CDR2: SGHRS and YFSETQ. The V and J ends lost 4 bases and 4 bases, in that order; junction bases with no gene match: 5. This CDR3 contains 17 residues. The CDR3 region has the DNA TGCGCCAGCAGCCGGACTAGCGGGAGGGCCAGCACCGGGGAGCTGTTTTTT. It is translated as CASSRTSGRASTGELFF. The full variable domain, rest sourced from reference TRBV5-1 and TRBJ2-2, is KAGVTQTPRYLIKTRGQQVTLSCSPISGHRSVSWYQQTPGQGLQFLFEYFSETQRNKGNFPGRFSGRQFSNSRSEMNVSTLELGDSALYLCASSRTSGRASTGELFFGEGSRLTVL.

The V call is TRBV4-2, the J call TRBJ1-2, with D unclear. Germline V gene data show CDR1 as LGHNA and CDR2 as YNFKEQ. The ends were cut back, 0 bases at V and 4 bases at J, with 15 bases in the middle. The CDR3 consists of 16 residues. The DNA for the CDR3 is TGTGCCAGCAGCCAAGATTATAGGCAGCCGGGCTATGGCTACACCTTC. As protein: CASSQDYRQPGYGYTF.

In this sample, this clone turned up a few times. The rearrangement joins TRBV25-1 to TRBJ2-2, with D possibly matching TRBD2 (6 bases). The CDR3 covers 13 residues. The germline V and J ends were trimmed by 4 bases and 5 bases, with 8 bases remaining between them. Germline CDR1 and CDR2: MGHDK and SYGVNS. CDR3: CASSVGGTGELFF. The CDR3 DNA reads TGTGCCAGCAGTGTTGGAGGGACCGGGGAGCTGTTTTTT.

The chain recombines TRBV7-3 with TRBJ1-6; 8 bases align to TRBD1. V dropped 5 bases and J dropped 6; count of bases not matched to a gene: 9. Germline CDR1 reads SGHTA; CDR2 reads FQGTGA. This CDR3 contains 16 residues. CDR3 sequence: CASSRLGQGSNSPLHF. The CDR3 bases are TGTGCCAGCAGCAGACTAGGACAGGGTAGTAATTCACCCCTCCACTTT.

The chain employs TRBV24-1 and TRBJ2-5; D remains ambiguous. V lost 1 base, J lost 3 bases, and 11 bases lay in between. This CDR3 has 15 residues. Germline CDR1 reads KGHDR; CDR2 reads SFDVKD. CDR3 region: CATSDFRGLEETQYF. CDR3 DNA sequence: TGTGCCACCAGTGATTTTCGAGGTCTAGAAGAGACCCAGTACTTC.

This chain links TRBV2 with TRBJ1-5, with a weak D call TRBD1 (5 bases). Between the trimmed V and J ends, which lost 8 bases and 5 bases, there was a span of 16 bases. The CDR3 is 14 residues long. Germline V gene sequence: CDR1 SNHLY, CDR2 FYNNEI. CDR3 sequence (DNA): TGTGCCAGCGGGACGTCCGAGGGCGATCAGCCCCAGCATTTT. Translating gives CASGTSEGDQPQHF.

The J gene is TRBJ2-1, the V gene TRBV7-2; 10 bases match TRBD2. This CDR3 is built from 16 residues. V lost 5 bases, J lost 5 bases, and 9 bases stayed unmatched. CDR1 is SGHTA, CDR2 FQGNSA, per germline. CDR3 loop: CASSHDLLAGDNEQFF. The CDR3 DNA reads TGTGCCAGCAGCCACGACCTTCTAGCGGGAGACAATGAGCAGTTCTTC.

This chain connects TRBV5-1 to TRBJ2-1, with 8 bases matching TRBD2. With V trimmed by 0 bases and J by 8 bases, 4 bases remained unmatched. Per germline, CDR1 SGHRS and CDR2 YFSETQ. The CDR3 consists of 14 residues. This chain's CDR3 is CASSLVYGGDEQFF. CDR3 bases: TGCGCCAGCAGCTTGGTCTACGGGGGGGATGAGCAGTTCTTC.

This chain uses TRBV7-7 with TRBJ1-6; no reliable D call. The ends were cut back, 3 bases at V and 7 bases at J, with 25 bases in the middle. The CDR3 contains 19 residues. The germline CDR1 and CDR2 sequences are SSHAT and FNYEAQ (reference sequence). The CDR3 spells CASSFQWRITRHPNSPLHF. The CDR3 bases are TGTGCCAGCAGCTTCCAGTGGCGAATAACACGACACCCGAATTCACCCCTCCACTTT.

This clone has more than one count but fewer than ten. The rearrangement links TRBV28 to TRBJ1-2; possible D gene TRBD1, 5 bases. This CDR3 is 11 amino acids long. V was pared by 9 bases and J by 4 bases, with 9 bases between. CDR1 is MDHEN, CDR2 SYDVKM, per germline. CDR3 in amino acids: CASQGAYGYTF. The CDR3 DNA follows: TGTGCCAGTCAGGGTGCCTATGGCTACACCTTC.